The clone carrying this TCR beta chain was seen a handful of times. This entry is derived from a study of immune characterization of retroperitoneal liposarcoma. TCRdb ran MiXCR on the PCR reads and lists one entry per CDR3 protein. Among about 12,000 distinct CDR3 sequences listed, about a quarter were seen once. In germline, CDR1 is SGHVS, CDR2 FNYEAQ. The CDR3 contains 14 residues. The gene calls are TRBV7-6 and TRBJ2-5; TRBD2 is a possible D gene (5 bases). With the DNA end fitting TRBJ2-1 better, the J assignment may be wrong. The material sequenced was tumor tissue. This TCR was sampled from a female donor with retroperitoneal liposarcoma. The CDR3 DNA reads TGTGCCAGCAGCTTAGGAGGGCACCAAGAGACCCAGTTCTTC. Its protein product is CASSLGGHQETQFF.